This T cell receptor (beta chain) was recovered during a study of cytomegalovirus exposure and HLA in healthy donors (dated by TCRdb to about 2017). For context, the study as a whole: An earlier analysis of several hundred of the donors reported roughly 300 Gb of sequence data and 117 million unique TCR beta sequences from 190 million or so T cells. To predict cytomegalovirus infection status, the study combined high-throughput TCR immunosequencing, statistical association of individual TCRs with disease status, and machine learning. Among the roughly 400 genotyped donors, around 81% belonged to the genetic ancestry cluster associated with self-reported Caucasian donors. Class I and class II HLA loci were covered by the typing at four-digit resolution. Typing coverage differed by locus: A, B, C, DRB1 and DQB1 were typed in roughly 620-630 donors, DQA1 in roughly 500, DPA1 in around 600, and DPB1 in 472. In an earlier analysis of 500 to 650 of the donors, high-throughput TCR beta sequencing was used to judge whether each TCR beta V gene segment behaved as functional or pseudogenic. A separate validation cohort of more than 100 different subjects was used in addition to the 666-subject first cohort. Approximately 310 gigabases of sequencing data and approximately 85 million unique TCR sequences were included in an early release covering roughly 600 HLA-typed donors. The later analysis used no new phenotypic data to find candidate immune exposures, relying instead on TCR beta sequences and their occurrence across donors. The aim of the study was to test whether cataloging public T cell receptors could identify signatures of past pathogen exposure. Because of strong linkage in the cohort, four or five DR-DQ haplotypes were treated as single units for association and clustering. A later genetic analysis used genome-wide SNP genotypes for about 60% of the roughly 700 donors, treating that subset as a discovery cohort. Donor age, sex, ethnicity and CMV serostatus were compiled alongside the repertoire data. Every repertoire in the discovery cohort had been generated on one and the same sequencing platform. A later analysis re-examined previously published TCR beta repertoires from hundreds of donors and added high-resolution HLA genotyping to investigate patterns of TCR occurrence. On average, roughly 250,000 unique TCR beta nucleotide sequences were sequenced per donor among a few hundred genotyped donors of the cohort, with about 17% of those sequences being non-productive. The study profiled the T cell repertoires of 666 subjects by immunosequencing and related them to cytomegalovirus serostatus.

With respect to this clone: Its antigen remains undetermined. One base away there is no much larger clone; base qualities are not given.

There are 13 amino acids in the CDR3, from cysteine to phenylalanine inclusive. Of the read, only the CDR3 DNA is kept; its 39 bases are in frame from base 1. Taken from the germline V gene, the CDR1 and CDR2 loops are MDHEN and SYDVKM. A distance of 13 bases separates the germline ends of V and J, which lose 8 bases and 3 bases respectively. Library creation used the immunoSEQ multiplex PCR assay. For the multiplex PCR, a mixture combining 60 forward primers for TCR Vbeta segments and 13 reverse primers for TCR Jbeta segments was used. The CDR3 region of rearranged TCR beta genes was amplified from genomic DNA by a multiplex PCR assay. Amplified TCR beta libraries were sequenced as 87-base-pair reads on the Illumina HiSeq System. On the study's bioinformatics: A later analysis counted about 82 million unique TCR beta chains across the 550 to 750 repertoires, and some 11 million of these chains were shared by at least two donors. Raw reads were error-corrected and collapsed into unique sequences with a nearest-neighbor algorithm that merged closely related sequences to remove PCR and sequencing errors. Alignment of CDR3 sequences to IMGT reference sequences was used to assign V, D and J gene segments. For a sequence to be retained, a match of at least six nucleotides was required to both a V gene segment and a J gene segment. A rearrangement counted as productive if the CDR3 had no stop codons and remained in frame with V and J, and every other rearrangement counted as non-productive. CDR3 was defined according to IMGT convention as the region running from the second conserved V-encoded cysteine to the conserved J-encoded phenylalanine. The earlier analysis of roughly 590 of the donors excluded any sequence lacking an unambiguous match to a single V gene segment. In an earlier analysis of approximately 590 of the donors, a V segment was called functional when productive rearrangements were above 56.7%, and segregating when the standard deviation between donors exceeded 5%. A statistical classification framework was developed to diagnose cytomegalovirus status using the catalog of TCR beta chain sequences. In a later analysis, V and J genes were assigned by comparing TCR nucleotide sequences against IMGT/GENE-DB human TR gene sequences. In a later analysis, CDR3 sequences and most-parsimonious VDJ recombination scenarios were assigned using the TCRdist pipeline. In a later analysis, each TCR beta chain was defined by its CDR3 amino acid sequence together with its V-gene family, and reads lacking a unique V-gene family were excluded. As a way to deal with suspected cross-contamination and a sequencing artifact, a later analysis dropped over 550 nucleotide sequences that were highly shared and had low generation probability. A later analysis calculated a clonal expansion index for each public chain from normalized within-repertoire ranks of inferred template counts. In a later analysis, generation probabilities were computed with a VDJ recombination model fitted to out-of-frame rearrangements, and the resulting probabilities were checked against IGoR. In a later analysis, TCR-TCR, TCR-HLA and TCR-CMV co-occurrence was scored with hypergeometric tests, and a repertoire-size bias correction was applied to TCR pairs. In a later analysis, false discovery rates were estimated by permuting HLA or CMV assignments 20 times. In a later analysis, co-occurring TCRs were grouped using DBSCAN, and TCRdist sequence similarity was added for clustering within HLA-allele-positive subsets. Repertoires with fewer than 30,000 or more than 120,000 public chains, plus five repertoires with anomalous nucleotide sharing, were excluded from co-occurrence clustering. This immuneACCESS table, as held by TCRdb, lists in-frame sequences with V and J called but not all clones. Of the missing ones, under half trace to an unresolved V gene in checked studies; the others have no known cause. Clonal size and the V and J genes are those of that table, whereas D and trimming came from the DNA. The sample includes 120,000 or so clones, with roughly 80% observed a single time. The top ten clones comprise 30% of the sample.

The cohort was made up of around 720 healthy bone marrow donors. At the time of sampling, all cohort members were nominally healthy, though unrecorded immune exposures were likely present. The donor tested CMV seropositive, placing the donor among the approximately 290 seropositive members of the cohort. Every donor gave a peripheral blood sample, and the peripheral blood mononuclear cells from that sample were used for TCR beta sequencing. The Qiagen DNeasy Blood Extraction Kit was used to extract genomic DNA from the blood cell samples. General findings and caveats noted by the study authors: Linkage disequilibrium might explain the correlated functional status among segregating V segments, but an unknown experimental factor could not be ruled out. An earlier analysis of around 500 of the donors showed that most TCR beta V segments appeared in productive rearrangements either about 87% or about 30% of the time, which broadly matched IMGT annotations. A total of 150 or so TCR beta chains were listed by the study as associated with cytomegalovirus. A later analysis reported that several top co-occurrence clusters appeared linked to parvovirus B19, influenza, CMV and Epstein-Barr virus. Specific HLA alleles were associated with 15,000 to 20,000 TCR beta sequences at a false discovery rate of 0.05 in a later analysis. Three of the identified cytomegalovirus-associated TCR beta chains were confirmed in vitro to be specific for cytomegalovirus antigens. A further reported finding was that TCR beta sequences accurately predicted the HLA-A and HLA-B alleles for most subjects in the first cohort. According to a later analysis, most CMV-associated TCR beta chains appeared to be HLA-restricted, and the HLA associations seemed to be driven largely by CMV exposure. Strong co-occurrence of HLA alleles, especially DR and DQ, made assigning TCR associations to individual alleles difficult. Most TCR sequences were observed very rarely across donors, whereas some public TCRs were present in many individuals. Immune exposure information for the cohort was limited to CMV serostatus. Sequencing depth was assumed to be roughly uniform across donors in the presence/absence analyses, though that assumption may not hold. Because some donors lacked HLA typing at each locus, the association tests relied only on the typed subset. Compared with the roughly 600-donor mean, donors in an Asian-associated ancestry cluster had fewer N-insertions in productive TCRs, according to a later genetic analysis. Some IMGT-functional V segments, including TRBV6-2 and TRBV6-3, could not be distinguished by the 87-base-pair reads and were therefore excluded. Compared with equally common non-associated chains, HLA-associated TCR beta chains in a later analysis were more clonally expanded and had lower generation probabilities. A cluster of highly shared sequence variants was judged likely to represent a technical artifact of the sequencing pipeline. Because counts were too low, roughly 16 rarely observed V segments, including chromosome 9 orphons, were excluded from the earlier analysis of 587 of the donors. Only TCR beta chains were sequenced in this cohort, and the absence of alpha or paired-chain data limited detectable features. According to the authors, the approach could potentially be generalized to other disease states and immunological phenotypes. An association between a missense DCLRE1C variant and V-gene and J-gene trimming of TCR beta chains was found in a later genetic analysis and replicated in an independent cohort. In a later analysis, the rate of TCR association differed among HLA loci, with DRB1 alleles having the most associated TCRs and HLA-C alleles having the fewest. Cytomegalovirus status was reported to be diagnosed by the classifier with high specificity and sensitivity in both the original and validation cohorts.

The V gene is TRBV28 and the J gene is TRBJ1-2; the D gene is unclear. This TCR derives from a man between 60 and 75 years old in good health and CMV-seropositive. Sequencing was performed on PBMCs. CDR3 sequence: CASQLTFHYGYTF. The bases are TGTGCCAGCCAACTCACTTTCCACTATGGCTACACCTTC.